One sample yielded the 3 T cell receptor beta chains listed below, sequenced in a study of T cells after yellow fever vaccination. A single record per CDR3 protein comes from TCRdb applying MiXCR to the 5' RACE reads. The sample contains some 400,000 distinct CDR3 sequences, around 20% of which appear only once. The source material was PBMCs, sampled before the yellow fever booster vaccination. These receptors originate from a man younger than 35 who received the YFV17D yellow fever vaccine.

This clonotype was observed a handful of times. The V call is TRBV7-2, the J call TRBJ2-1; no reliable D call. Germline V gene data show CDR1 as SGHTA and CDR2 as FQGNSA. This CDR3 is 15 amino acids long. The V and J ends lost 3 bases and 4 bases respectively, with 13 bases between them. The CDR3 region has the DNA TGTGCCAGCAGCTTGGAAACAGTAGTTTACAATGAGCAGTTCTTC. As protein: CASSLETVVYNEQFF.

The rearrangement links TRBV6-1 to TRBJ2-5, with D possibly matching TRBD1 (5 bases). This CDR3 is built from 16 residues. Trimming removed 4 bases at V and 1 base at J, with 16 bases between. Germline loops: CDR1 MNHNS, CDR2 SASEGT. The CDR3: CASSVLRWGGQETQYF. DNA of the CDR3: TGTGCCAGCAGTGTTCTTAGGTGGGGCGGCCAAGAGACCCAGTACTTC.

The chain carries TRBV7-9 and TRBJ2-7, with D uncertain. The CDR3 has 12 residues. Germline lookup yields CDR1 SEHNR and CDR2 FQNEAQ (reference sequence). Trimming took off 4 bases at V and 2 bases at J, with 6 bases between the two ends. The DNA for the CDR3 is TGTGCCAGCAGCTCTAGAGCCTACGAGCAGTACTTC. It encodes CASSSRAYEQYF.